This passage covers 14 T cell receptor beta chains from one sample sequenced in a study of blood T cell repertoires in COVID-19. Sequencing was performed with immunoSEQ multiplex PCR; in TCRdb, only in-frame clones are kept and a portion is missing. The top ten clones hold 10% of a sample with some 230,000 clones, around 86% of them seen once. Source material: peripheral blood. These receptors were obtained from a woman between 50 and 59 years old with COVID-19, enrolled during active disease.

The chain is built from TRBV11-3 and TRBJ2-1; TRBD1 agrees at 9 bases. CDR3 length equals 15 residues. CDR1 SGHNT and CDR2 YENEEA come from the germline V gene. With 5 bases clipped from V and 7 bases from J, the junction kept 9 bases outside the gene matches. The CDR3 is CASSRDRGVGNEQFF. DNA for the CDR3: TGTGCCAGCAGCCGTGACAGGGGGGTGGGGAATGAGCAGTTCTTC.

The V and J genes are TRBV6-2 or TRBV6-3 and TRBJ2-7, with D perhaps TRBD2 (5 bases). The CDR3 has 16 amino acids. Germline V lookup: CDR1 MNHEY, CDR2 SVGEGT. V lost 1 base to trimming and J lost 2 bases, with 15 bases between them. The CDR3 sequence: CASSYFEGLFPYEQYF. The CDR3 coding sequence is TGTGCCAGCAGTTACTTTGAGGGCTTGTTCCCCTACGAGCAGTACTTC.

V gene TRBV19 combines with J gene TRBJ1-5; no definite D call. V was shortened by 3 bases and J by 7 bases, with 10 bases between the two germline ends. The germline gives CDR1 LNHDA, CDR2 SQIVND (reference sequence). The CDR3 is 13 amino acids. The CDR3 nucleotides read TGTGCCAGTAGTATCACGAGGAGCCAGCCCCAGCATTTT. Translating gives CASSITRSQPQHF. Full variable domain (remainder filled in from reference TRBV19 and TRBJ1-5): DGGITQSPKYLFRKEGQNVTLSCEQNLNHDAMYWYRQDPGQGLRLIYYSQIVNDFQKGDIAEGYSVSREKKESFPLTVTSAQKNPTAFYLCASSITRSQPQHFGDGTRLSIL.

The chain employs TRBV3-1 (or the pseudogene TRBV3-2) and TRBJ2-3; 7 bases agree with TRBD2. V lost 3 bases, J lost 5 bases, and 8 bases stayed unmatched. Per germline, CDR1 LGHDT and CDR2 YNNKEL (reference sequence). This CDR3 comprises 15 residues. The CDR3 nucleotides read TGTGCCAGCAGCCAGCGCTCTAGCGGCAAAGATACGCAGTATTTT. Protein: CASSQRSSGKDTQYF.

The chain couples TRBV19 to TRBJ1-2; TRBD1 agrees at 8 bases. Looked up from germline, CDR1 is LNHDA and CDR2 is SQIVND (reference sequence). With V trimmed by 8 bases and J by 4 bases, 9 bases remained unmatched. CDR3 length equals 14 residues. The CDR3: CASQTLDRGYGYTF. The DNA of the CDR3 is TGTGCCAGTCAAACCCTTGACAGGGGCTATGGCTACACCTTC.

The chain couples TRBV9 to TRBJ2-2; 8 nucleotides line up with TRBD1. The CDR3 sequence is 16 residues long. The V segment lost 2 bases and the J segment 0 bases; nucleotides outside the gene matches: 3. Germline CDR1 and CDR2: SGDLS and YYNGEE. Here the CDR3 reads CASSVRQGTNTGELFF. The CDR3 nucleotides read TGTGCCAGCAGCGTTAGACAGGGGACGAACACCGGGGAGCTGTTTTTT.

The chain joins TRBV24-1 to TRBJ1-5; possible D gene TRBD1, 6 bases. CDR3 length: 15 amino acids. V dropped 4 bases and J dropped 3 bases, with 12 bases sitting between them. From germline, CDR1 is KGHDR and CDR2 SFDVKD. The CDR3 nucleotides are TGTGCCACCAGTGACCCTACAGGGTTCAATCAGCCCCAGCATTTT. This translates into CATSDPTGFNQPQHF.

The chain carries TRBV5-6 and TRBJ2-7; 14 bases line up with TRBD2. CDR3 length equals 16 residues. The V and J ends lost 0 bases and 3 bases, in that order; junction bases with no gene match: 2. Germline V gives CDR1 SGHDT, CDR2 YYEEEE. The CDR3 sequence is CASSLVGLAGGYEQYV. CDR3 nucleotides: TGTGCCAGCAGCTTGGTAGGACTAGCGGGGGGCTACGAGCAGTACGTC.

The J gene is TRBJ2-2, the V gene TRBV6-6; possible D gene TRBD2, 6 bases. With 2 bases removed from V and 4 bases from J, the gap between germline ends came to 11 bases. The germline CDR1 and CDR2 sequences are MNHNY and SVGAGI (reference sequence). This CDR3 is 15 amino acids long. In nucleotides, the CDR3 is TGTGCCAGCAGTTACGGGAGGTTAATCACCGGGGAGCTGTTTTTT. It yields the protein CASSYGRLITGELFF.

CDR3 region: CASSLLGGVGQPQHF. CDR3 bases: TGCGCCAGCAGCCTCCTTGGGGGGGTCGGTCAGCCCCAGCATTTT. The chain recombines TRBV4-1 with TRBJ1-5, with D possibly being TRBD1 (5 bases). The V and J ends lost 4 bases and 6 bases respectively, with 16 bases between them. CDR3 length: 15 residues. Germline CDR1 MGHRA, CDR2 YSYEKL.

Only one count was recorded for this clone. The V gene is TRBV28, the J gene TRBJ1-5, with D possibly TRBD1 on 6 matching bases. Germline loops: CDR1 MDHEN, CDR2 SYDVKM. This CDR3 is built from 15 residues. V was pared by 3 bases and J by 4 bases, with 13 bases between. CDR3 protein: CASSFGGARNQPQHF. The CDR3 DNA sequence: TGTGCCAGCAGTTTCGGGGGGGCGAGGAATCAGCCCCAGCATTTT.

The chain links TRBV5-5 to TRBJ1-2, with TRBD1 as a possible D gene (6 bases). Trimming left V 4 bases short and J 0 bases short, with 10 bases between. Germline CDR1 and CDR2: SGHKS and YYEKEE (reference sequence). The CDR3 is 14 amino acids. Written as DNA, the CDR3 is TGTGCCAGCAGCCCCGGACAGACTAACTATGGCTACACCTTC. It specifies CASSPGQTNYGYTF.

The chain uses TRBV5-1 and TRBJ1-3, with a tentative D call TRBD1 (5 bases). The CDR3 consists of 15 residues. V lost 1 base and J lost 3, with 11 bases in between. Germline CDR1 is SGHRS and CDR2 is YFSETQ. CDR3 bases: TGCGCCAGCAGCTTGTTCCAGGGTGGTGGAAACACCATATATTTT. Translated, it gives CASSLFQGGGNTIYF.

Note on this clone: A junction end diverges from the germline sequence, so it may reflect a read error. The chain has TRBV5-4 and TRBJ1-2; D is unclear. Per germline, CDR1 SGHNT and CDR2 YYREEE (reference sequence). The CDR3 is 15 amino acids. The CDR3 reads CASSLDPEPKYGYTF. CDR3 DNA sequence: TGTGCCAGCAGCTTGGACCCCGAACCTAAGTATGGCTACACCTTC.